The 14 T cell receptor beta chains in this list originate from one sample, sequenced in a study of blood T cells in healthy people across ages. The authors ran a second PCR of about 7 to 11 cycles using a sample-barcoded 5' primer and a J-beta primer mix. Each CDR3 protein gets one entry after TCRdb re-called the 5' RACE reads with MiXCR. The sample has 700,000 to 850,000 distinct CDR3 sequences, 35% to 40% seen once; the top ten hold 10% to 15%. The specimen sequenced was blood. These receptors all stem from a man between 18 and 35 years old in good health.

The chain recombines TRBV9 with TRBJ2-5; TRBD2 might be the D (5 bases). The J call may be mistaken, given a closer DNA end match to TRBJ2-1. CDR1 SGDLS and CDR2 YYNGEE come from the germline V gene. The CDR3 is 16 amino acids. In DNA, the CDR3 is TGTGCCAGCAGCTTCGAACCCCTAGTTACGGTAGCGACCCAGTTCTTC. As protein: CASSFEPLVTVATQFF.

The chain employs TRBV11-2 and TRBJ2-1; no definite D call. This CDR3 contains 13 residues. V was trimmed by 5 bases and J by 7 bases, leaving 12 bases between them. CDR1 is SGHAT, CDR2 FQNNGV, per germline. CDR3 bases: TGTGCCAGCAGCCCACGGATGCGGAATGAGCAGTTCTTC. It encodes CASSPRMRNEQFF.

This clonotype was seen only a few times. The chain has TRBV10-3 and TRBJ2-1; D possibly corresponds to TRBD2 (7 bases). The J call may be in error: the DNA end matches TRBJ2-7 better. Germline CDR1 and CDR2: ENHRY and SYGVKD. This CDR3 region has 15 residues. CDR3 in amino acids: CAISEGAGGLNEQYF. CDR3 bases: TGTGCCATCAGTGAGGGAGCCGGGGGGCTCAATGAGCAGTACTTC.

Turning to this clonotype: The DNA is left out, because the CDR3 cannot be placed on it with certainty; the CDR3 is given as TCRdb lists it. The J gene is TRBJ2-2, the V gene TRBV4-1; no check of the table's D call, TRBD1, against the DNA was made. CDR1 and CDR2 from the germline V gene are MGHRA and YSYEKL. Both ends counted, the CDR3 spans 18 residues. CDR3 residues: CASSQVAYGAPNGGEPFF.

V gene TRBV12-3 or TRBV12-4 combines with J gene TRBJ2-3, with 11 bases fitting TRBD2. The length of the CDR3 is 17 residues. V lost 6 bases to trimming and J lost 0 bases; unmatched junction nucleotides: 8. CDR3 residues: CASSLKASGGSTDTQYF. The DNA for the CDR3 is TGTGCCAGCAGCCTTAAAGCTAGCGGGGGGAGCACAGATACGCAGTATTTT.

There are a few counts of this clonotype. This chain joins TRBV12-3 or TRBV12-4 and TRBJ1-2; D gene ambiguous. The CDR3 extends over 12 amino acids. Trimming took off 3 bases at V and 7 bases at J, with 9 bases between the two ends. The CDR3 spells CASSFSIGGYTF. CDR3 nucleotides: TGTGCCAGCAGTTTTAGTATCGGTGGCTACACCTTC.

Details on this clonotype: A much larger clone differs by one base, so this may be a read error. This chain joins TRBV20-1 and TRBJ2-5, with 9 bases that match TRBD2. The J call may be in error: the DNA end matches TRBJ2-1 better. The CDR3 has 15 residues. Germline V CDR1 and CDR2: DFQATT, SNEGSKA (reference sequence). The CDR3 DNA follows: TGCAGTGCTAGAGTAGCGGGGGAGATCCAAGAGACCCAGTTCTTC. This gives the protein CSARVAGEIQETQFF.

This clonotype has a handful of counts. The chain has TRBV5-1 and TRBJ1-2; D not certain. V lost 2 bases and J 6 bases, leaving 11 bases between the germline ends. This CDR3 spans 13 amino acids. Germline CDR1 reads SGHRS; CDR2 reads YFSETQ. CDR3 DNA: TGCGCCAGCAGCTTCACGGGGAGGGATGGCTACACCTTC. It yields the protein CASSFTGRDGYTF.

This clonotype appeared many times. The gene calls are TRBV7-9 and TRBJ1-6, with D possibly being TRBD1 (5 bases). Trimming cost V 1 base and J 7 bases, with 11 bases left between them. This CDR3 region has 15 residues. Germline V gene sequence: CDR1 SEHNR, CDR2 FQNEAQ (reference sequence). The CDR3 DNA sequence: TGTGCCAGCAGCTTAGGTGGGGCCCTGAATTCACCCCTCCACTTT. Amino acids: CASSLGGALNSPLHF.

The V gene is TRBV4-1, the J gene TRBJ1-2; TRBD1 agrees at 8 bases. Looked up from germline, CDR1 is MGHRA and CDR2 is YSYEKL. The CDR3 length is 16 residues. Unmatched junction bases numbered 13, after V lost 7 bases and J lost 3 bases. The CDR3 region is CASTWTGKSTDYGYTF. The CDR3 DNA follows: TGCGCCAGCACTTGGACAGGGAAGAGCACGGACTATGGCTACACCTTC.

This clonotype has more than one count but fewer than ten. The chain uses TRBV21-1 and TRBJ2-7. TRBV21-1 counts as a pseudogene. CDR3 size: 16 residues. CDR3 bases: TGTGCCAGCAGCAACCCAACACCAGGGGGCTCCTACGAGCAGTACTTC. Residues: CASSNPTPGGSYEQYF.

This clonotype was picked up a small number of times. The V gene is TRBV5-1, the J gene TRBJ2-7, with 9 bases matching TRBD1. J gave up 2 bases and V 4 bases, and 7 bases lay outside the gene matches. The CDR3 runs to 15 residues. CDR1 is SGHRS, CDR2 YFSETQ, per germline. CDR3 loop: CASSVGTGSPYEQYF. The CDR3 DNA reads TGCGCCAGCAGCGTCGGGACAGGGAGCCCCTACGAGCAGTACTTC.

A single count supports this clonotype. J is TRBJ2-3 and V is TRBV6-5, with 10 bases lining up with TRBD2. CDR3 length: 17 amino acids. The V gene end was trimmed by 4 bases and the J gene end by 1 base; junction bases not matched to a gene: 8. Germline V gene data show CDR1 as MNHEY and CDR2 as SVGAGI. The CDR3 sequence: CASSWRVAGGRTDTQYF. CDR3 nucleotides: TGTGCCAGCAGTTGGCGAGTAGCGGGGGGTCGCACAGATACGCAGTATTTT.

This chain links TRBV12-3 or TRBV12-4 with TRBJ2-7; D uncertain. Between the trimmed V and J ends, which lost 8 bases and 7 bases, there was a span of 18 bases. CDR3 length: 13 amino acids. The DNA for the CDR3 is TGTGCCAGCGCCATCGGTATCGCCAATGAGCAGTACTTC. Translating it yields CASAIGIANEQYF.